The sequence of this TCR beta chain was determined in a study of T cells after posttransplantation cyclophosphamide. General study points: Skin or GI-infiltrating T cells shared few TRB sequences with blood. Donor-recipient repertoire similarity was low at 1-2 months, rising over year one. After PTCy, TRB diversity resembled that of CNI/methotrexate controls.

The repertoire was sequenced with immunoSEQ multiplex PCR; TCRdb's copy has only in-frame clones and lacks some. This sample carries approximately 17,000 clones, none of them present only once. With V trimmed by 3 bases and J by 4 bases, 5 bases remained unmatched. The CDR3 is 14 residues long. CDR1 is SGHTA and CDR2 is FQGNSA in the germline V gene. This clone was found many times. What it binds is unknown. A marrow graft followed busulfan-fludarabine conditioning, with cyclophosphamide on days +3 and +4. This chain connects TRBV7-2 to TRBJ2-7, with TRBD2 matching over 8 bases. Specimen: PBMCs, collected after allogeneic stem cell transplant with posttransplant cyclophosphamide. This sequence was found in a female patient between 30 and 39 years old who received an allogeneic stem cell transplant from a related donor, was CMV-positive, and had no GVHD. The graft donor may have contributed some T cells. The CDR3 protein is CASSLIRGGYEQYF. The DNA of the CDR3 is TGTGCCAGCAGCTTGATCCGGGGGGGATACGAGCAGTACTTC. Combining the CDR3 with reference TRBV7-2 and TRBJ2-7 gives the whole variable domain GAGVSQSPSNKVTEKGKDVELRCDPISGHTALYWYRQSLGQGLEFLIYFQGNSAPDKSGLPSDRFSAERTGGSVSTLTIQRTQQEDSAVYLCASSLIRGGYEQYFGPGTRLTVT.